The rows below give T cell receptor beta chains drawn from one sample of a study of T cell repertoires and HLA-DP antigens. For these TCRs, the target antigens are not known. Using immunoSEQ multiplex PCR, the repertoire was profiled, and TCRdb retains in-frame clones only, with some absent. The repertoire holds some 110,000 clones, with 80% to 95% as singletons. Sequencing input: CD4+ T cells from PBMCs. These receptors all come from a woman between 18 and 29 years old in good health and CMV-seronegative. CDR3s leave out the opening cysteine and the closing phenylalanine or tryptophan.

V gene	J gene	CDR3 protein
TRBV30	TRBJ2-3	AWTRGGGPSDTQY
TRBV18	TRBJ1-6	ASSPDRGSSTLH
TRBV7-9	TRBJ2-2	ASSLHGPANTGELF
TRBV12-5	TRBJ2-3	ASGFTGTGGDTQY
TRBV10-1	TRBJ2-7	ASSESGRPVDEQY
TRBV5-4	TRBJ1-2	ASSLEGANYGYT
TRBV19	TRBJ1-1	ASSYEGYTEAF
TRBV2	TRBJ1-2	ASSETANYGYT
TRBV10-3	TRBJ2-3	ASRGLGTDTQY
TRBV28	TRBJ2-1	ASSAFLAGVYEQF
TRBV2	TRBJ2-1	ASTGQF
TRBV6-4	TRBJ2-1	ASGGGWERECIWNEQF
TRBV28	TRBJ1-2	ASSIQGRGYT
TRBV27	TRBJ2-5	ASSQPTSGRVETQY
TRBV6-1	TRBJ1-1	ASSVPWRGANTEAF
TRBV30	TRBJ2-7	AWSIRQGNYEQY
TRBV10-3	TRBJ1-2	AISDDRVANYGYT
TRBV28	TRBJ2-7	ASIDLRGTYEQY
TRBV4-3	TRBJ2-1	ASSQGLAGDNEQF
TRBV15	TRBJ2-5	ATSGPIWEEETQY
TRBV28	TRBJ2-5	ASSLGFVQETQY
TRBV5-1	TRBJ1-3	ASSLGPGANSGNTIY
TRBV10-3	TRBJ1-2	AISLGQLNYGYT
TRBV7-9	TRBJ2-1	ASSWDRGSYNEQF
TRBV7-6	TRBJ2-3	ASSLLQVGWDTQY
TRBV7-9	TRBJ2-5	ASSPTEGGGSETQY
TRBV7-2	TRBJ2-1	ASRKLAGGVNEQF
TRBV5-1	TRBJ2-3	ASSPVAGGTDTQY
TRBV25-1	TRBJ1-1	ASSSLLSIGPEAF
TRBV18	TRBJ1-2	ASSIDRGWANGYT
TRBV7-2	TRBJ1-5	ASSTDRVNWNQPQH
TRBV7-9	TRBJ2-5	ASSLAGAETQY
TRBV6-5	TRBJ1-4	ASSYSSYKPNEKLF
TRBV7-3	TRBJ2-3	ASSKSGTSTDTQY
TRBV6-5	TRBJ2-7	ASSYSGFSYEQY
TRBV5-6	TRBJ2-4	ASTEFGQEKNIQY
TRBV28	TRBJ1-2	ASSFKGTGYT
TRBV7-8	TRBJ1-5	ASSSRRGGPQGGNQPQH
TRBV5-8	TRBJ1-2	ASSLDRGGSYGYT
TRBV19	TRBJ1-5	ASSTRITYRGYSNQPQH
TRBV5-4	TRBJ2-3	ASSFPSAKSTDTQY
TRBV2	TRBJ2-5	ASSVQETQY
TRBV5-1	TRBJ1-1	ASSPARDTEAF
TRBV7-2	TRBJ2-5	ASSLGTSGRQETQY
TRBV9	TRBJ2-1	ASSPQRGAAYNEQF
TRBV6-5	TRBJ2-5	ASSPHDKIETQY
TRBV1	TRBJ2-7	TSSQGGSGRDYEQY
TRBV2	TRBJ1-5	ASRRGDYSNQPQH
TRBV4-1	TRBJ1-1	ASSSLTGPNTEAF
TRBV19	TRBJ2-7	ASSKTSGRRNEQY
TRBV5-1	TRBJ2-5	ASSTGQGRETQY